This TCR beta chain was identified during a study of cytomegalovirus exposure and HLA in healthy donors. Sequencing used immunoSEQ multiplex PCR; TCRdb keeps in-frame clones, though not all of them. The data contain roughly 310,000 clones, 88% of them singletons. Trimming at V came to 1 base and at J to 2 bases, leaving 0 bases not matched to a gene. The CDR3 is 14 residues long. Germline values: CDR1 SGHTA, CDR2 FQGNSA. Concerning this clone: The target antigen is unknown.

Whole-study findings and limits: In vitro assays verified that three CMV-associated chains recognized CMV antigens specifically.

The chain uses TRBV7-2 and TRBJ1-2, with 8 bases matching TRBD1. Material for sequencing was PBMCs. The clonotype originates from a man aged 30 to 39 in good health and CMV-seronegative. In DNA, the CDR3 is TGTGCCAGCAGCTTAGGACAGGGGAACTATGGCTACACCTTC. Translated, it gives CASSLGQGNYGYTF.